Each of the 16 T cell receptor beta chains below was sequenced from the same sample in a study of blood T cells in healthy people across ages. Together with a sample-barcoded 5' primer, a J-beta primer mix was included in a second PCR lasting 7 to 11 cycles. TCRdb redid the calling of the 5' RACE reads with MiXCR, one entry per CDR3 protein. The profile shows roughly 800,000 distinct CDR3 sequences, 36% of them singletons. Specimen: blood. All receptors come from a man between 18 and 35 years old in good health.

The chain links TRBV6-6 to TRBJ2-1, with D possibly TRBD2 on 5 matching bases. Germline lookup yields CDR1 MNHNY and CDR2 SVGAGI (reference sequence). The CDR3 runs to 16 residues. V was clipped by 6 bases and J by 5 bases, with 20 bases between them. The CDR3 sequence is CASRPTSGSGDNEQFF. The CDR3 region has the DNA TGTGCCAGCAGACCGACCTCCGGGTCCGGGGACAATGAGCAGTTCTTC.

The rearrangement links TRBV3-1 to TRBJ2-7; D is perhaps TRBD2 (6 bases). V lost 0 bases and J lost 2, with 20 bases in between. Germline CDR1 reads LGHDT; CDR2 reads YNNKEL (reference sequence). This CDR3 has 18 residues. Here the CDR3 DNA reads TGTGCCAGCAGCCAAGACCCGTACGGGGGTTCGCCCCCCTACGAGCAGTACTTC. The encoded protein is CASSQDPYGGSPPYEQYF.

This clonotype was found many times. The chain joins TRBV5-1 to TRBJ1-5; tentative D call: TRBD1 (5 bases). CDR1 is SGHRS and CDR2 is YFSETQ in the germline V gene. V lost 4 bases and J 4 bases, leaving 12 bases between the germline ends. CDR3 length equals 14 residues. The CDR3 is CASSPGTENQPQHF. The CDR3 DNA sequence: TGCGCCAGCAGCCCCGGGACTGAGAATCAGCCCCAGCATTTT.

A word on this clonotype: A much bigger clone sits one base away, suggesting this may be a read error. The chain couples TRBV2 to TRBJ2-1; a weak D match, TRBD1 (5 bases). CDR1 is SNHLY, CDR2 FYNNEI, per germline. The length of the CDR3 is 15 residues. The CDR3 region has the DNA TGTGCCAGCAGAGAAGACAGAGGCACCTACGATGAGCAGTTCTTC. Amino acids: CASREDRGTYDEQFF.

The chain employs TRBV6-1 and TRBJ1-5, with 10 nucleotides matching TRBD1. Germline assignment: CDR1 MNHNS and CDR2 SASEGT. Unmatched junction bases numbered 6, after V lost 5 bases and J lost 5 bases. The CDR3 loop spans 15 amino acids. The CDR3 region is CASSPSGQGDQPQHF. CDR3 nucleotides: TGTGCCAGCAGTCCGTCAGGACAGGGGGATCAGCCCCAGCATTTT.

The gene calls are TRBV21-1 and TRBJ2-7; the table's D call, TRBD1, has no DNA check behind it. TRBV21-1 is a pseudogene segment. The CDR3 is 16 residues long. CDR3: CASSTWTGSIDYEQYF. For the CDR3, the DNA is TGTGCCAGCAGCACCTGGACAGGGTCCATCGACTACGAGCAGTACTTC.

V and J are TRBV29-1 and TRBJ2-6, with D hard to call. CDR3 length: 15 residues. Trimming took 0 bases from V and 4 from J, leaving 10 bases between them. CDR1 is SQVTM and CDR2 is ANQGSEA in the germline V gene. CDR3 sequence: CSVEDRWQGANVLTF. The CDR3, as DNA: TGCAGCGTTGAAGATCGTTGGCAGGGGGCCAACGTCCTGACTTTC. The full variable domain, completed using reference TRBV29-1 and TRBJ2-6, is SAVISQKPSRDICQRGTSLTIQCQVDSQVTMMFWYRQQPGQSLTLIATANQGSEATYESGFVIDKFPISRPNLTFSTLTVSNMSPEDSSIYLCSVEDRWQGANVLTFGAGSRLTVL.

This clonotype was found many times. The chain joins TRBV20-1 to TRBJ2-1, with TRBD2 matching over 9 bases. The V and J ends lost 3 bases and 5 bases, in that order; junction bases with no gene match: 17. Germline V gives CDR1 DFQATT, CDR2 SNEGSKA (reference sequence). The CDR3 is made up of 18 amino acids. The CDR3 region has the DNA TGCAGTGCTAGTAGAATGTTAGCGGGGGCCCTAACGGACAATGAGCAGTTCTTC. Its protein is CSASRMLAGALTDNEQFF.

Note on this clonotype: A much larger clone is a single base away; this may be a read error. The V call is TRBV15, the J call TRBJ2-3; D is tentatively TRBD1 or TRBD2 (6 bases each). CDR3 size: 17 residues. Trimming removed 3 bases at V and 2 bases at J, with 18 bases between. The germline V gene has CDR1 LNHNV and CDR2 YYDKDF (reference sequence). The CDR3 DNA reads as TGTGCCACCAGCAGGGAGGGGGATGACGGAGACACAGATACGCAGTATTTT. Its protein product is CATSREGDDGDTDTQYF.

The CDR3 here is CASSWDRRSYNEQFF. CDR3 sequence (DNA): TGTGCCAGCAGTTGGGACAGGAGATCCTACAATGAGCAGTTCTTC. V and J are TRBV2 and TRBJ2-1, with 8 bases lining up with TRBD1. This CDR3 is built from 15 residues. With V trimmed by 5 bases and J by 1 base, 4 bases remained unmatched. CDR1 and CDR2 (germline): SNHLY, FYNNEI.

This rearrangement joins TRBV20-1 to TRBJ2-5; no definite D call. Looked up from germline, CDR1 is DFQATT and CDR2 is SNEGSKA (reference sequence). The CDR3 runs to 14 residues. The V end lost 3 bases, the J end lost 2 bases, and 13 bases lay between the germline ends. The CDR3 is CSASSAIGQETQYF. As DNA, the CDR3 is TGCAGTGCTAGTTCTGCGATCGGGCAAGAGACCCAGTACTTC.

The chain carries TRBV7-9 and TRBJ2-3, with 8 bases lining up with TRBD1. V trimming: 2 bases; J trimming: 5 bases; junction bases outside the gene matches: 9. The CDR3 loop spans 16 amino acids. Germline V lookup: CDR1 SEHNR, CDR2 FQNEAQ (reference sequence). CDR3 sequence: CASSLLGRGPGDTQYF. The CDR3 region has the DNA TGTGCCAGCAGCTTACTTGGCAGGGGGCCCGGAGATACGCAGTATTTT.

Concerning this clonotype itself: At one end the junction does not follow the germline gene, possibly because of a read error. The rearrangement joins TRBV7-3 to TRBJ2-3; D is tentatively TRBD1 or TRBD2 (6 bases each). Germline V CDR1 and CDR2: SGHTA, FQGTGA. The CDR3 totals 16 residues. CDR3: CASSLTVLGGTDTQDF. The CDR3 DNA reads TGTGCCAGCAGCTTAACTGTCTTGGGGGGCACAGATACGCAGGATTTT.

The chain's CDR3 is CASSLEQGDSYGYTF. The CDR3 DNA reads as TGCGCCAGCAGCTTGGAACAGGGGGACAGCTATGGCTACACCTTC. The V and J genes are TRBV5-1 and TRBJ1-2, with TRBD1 identical over 8 bases. Germline trimming cut 0 bases from V and 4 bases from J; bases unmatched to any gene: 5. This CDR3 region has 15 residues. Germline loops: CDR1 SGHRS, CDR2 YFSETQ.

The genes are TRBV20-1 and TRBJ2-7; 8 positions agree with TRBD2. After removal of 1 base from V and 2 bases from J, the junction contained 19 bases not matched to a gene. CDR3 size: 19 residues. Germline CDR1 and CDR2: DFQATT and SNEGSKA (reference sequence). CDR3 nucleotides: TGCAGTGCTAGAGCCCAATACGAAGCGGGGGAGCCGGAGCCCTACGAGCAGTACTTC. Translating gives CSARAQYEAGEPEPYEQYF.

This clonotype has only a few counts. This chain links TRBV13 with TRBJ2-1; perhaps TRBD2 as D (6 bases). Looked up from germline, CDR1 is PRHDT and CDR2 is FYEKMQ (reference sequence). Trimming stripped 1 base from V and 7 bases from J, with 11 bases between. The CDR3 has 14 amino acids. CDR3 DNA sequence: TGTGCCAGCAGCTTAGTAGGGACTCTTAATGAGCAGTTCTTC. Encoded protein: CASSLVGTLNEQFF.